The 29 T cell receptor beta chains below all came from one sample that was sequenced in a study of OX40 agonist ivuxolimab in advanced cancers. Clones were sequenced by immunoSEQ multiplex PCR, and TCRdb holds only the in-frame ones, with some missing. The sample carries about 22,000 clones, around 83% recorded once. This sample comprised CD4+ or CD8+ T cells sorted from blood, obtained in a trial of the OX40 agonist ivuxolimab. The receptors were gathered from an adult with an advanced solid tumor such as melanoma, head and neck, liver or kidney cancer.

The V and J genes are TRBV10-3 and TRBJ2-7; a possible D gene is TRBD1 (6 bases). The length of the CDR3 is 15 residues. Germline loops: CDR1 ENHRY, CDR2 SYGVKD. The V end lost 0 bases, the J end lost 3 bases, and 12 bases lay between the germline ends. The CDR3 DNA follows: TGTGCCATCAGTGAGTCCTTTTGGACAGACTACGAGCAGTACTTC. Encoded protein: CAISESFWTDYEQYF.

This clone has just one count. The rearrangement uses TRBV28 and TRBJ2-7; weak D call: TRBD2 (5 bases). Per the germline V gene, CDR1 is MDHEN and CDR2 is SYDVKM. The CDR3 contains 17 residues. V was shortened by 6 bases and J by 1 base, with 22 bases between the two germline ends. The CDR3 is CASSPLGRAVRSYEQYF. The CDR3 DNA reads TGTGCCAGCAGCCCGTTGGGAAGAGCGGTGCGTTCCTACGAGCAGTACTTC. Full variable domain (rest looked up from reference TRBV28 and TRBJ2-7): DVKVTQSSRYLVKRTGEKVFLECVQDMDHENMFWYRQDPGLGLRLIYFSYDVKMKEKGDIPEGYSVSREKKERFSLILESASTNQTSMYLCASSPLGRAVRSYEQYFGPGTRLTVT.

This chain uses TRBV18 with TRBJ1-4, with unresolved D. The CDR3 spans 15 residues. CDR1 is KGHSH and CDR2 is LQKENI in the germline V gene. V was pared by 6 bases and J by 0 bases, with 11 bases between. The CDR3 sequence: CASSPQAATNEKLFF. The DNA for the CDR3 is TGTGCCAGCTCTCCTCAGGCTGCAACTAATGAAAAACTGTTTTTT.

The table lists this clone with a count of one. The rearrangement joins TRBV6-6 to TRBJ2-7; D not resolved. The germline V gene encodes CDR1 MNHNY and CDR2 SVGAGI (reference sequence). CDR3 length equals 14 residues. V was clipped by 4 bases and J by 2 bases, with 12 bases between them. CDR3: CASSSVTRAYEQYF. CDR3 in DNA: TGTGCCAGCAGTTCGGTGACCAGAGCCTACGAGCAGTACTTC.

This chain uses TRBV7-9 with TRBJ1-4; TRBD1 matches at 10 bases. CDR1 is SEHNR, CDR2 FQNEAQ, per germline (reference sequence). The CDR3 runs 14 residues. Trimming took 5 bases from V and 5 from J; bases not matched to a gene: 2. CDR3 coding DNA: TGTGCCAGCAGCCCGGGACAGGGGAATGAAAAACTGTTTTTT. Its protein is CASSPGQGNEKLFF.

The CDR3 reads CASSLAGPSGAREQYF. CDR3 nucleotide sequence: TGTGCCAGCAGCTTAGCGGGGCCTAGCGGAGCCAGGGAGCAGTACTTC. The chain joins TRBV7-3 to TRBJ2-7; 7 nucleotides align to TRBD2. The CDR3 extends over 16 amino acids. V shed 2 bases, J shed 7 bases, and the junction held 14 bases outside the gene matches. Germline-derived CDR1 and CDR2 are SGHTA and FQGTGA.

This clone was seen a few times. The chain links TRBV7-9 to TRBJ1-2; a weak D match, TRBD1 (6 bases). The germline V gene encodes CDR1 SEHNR and CDR2 FQNEAQ (reference sequence). The CDR3 is made up of 14 amino acids. V gave up 5 bases and J gave up 11 bases, with 21 bases separating them. The CDR3 nucleotides read TGTGCCAGCAGCCCACATAGGGAAGGGCAGGGGTACACCTTC. Translation: CASSPHREGQGYTF.

This clone has a handful of counts. The chain employs TRBV15 and TRBJ1-1; no clear D. Trimming took 0 bases from V and 4 from J, leaving 9 bases between them. Germline V gene data show CDR1 as LNHNV and CDR2 as YYDKDF (reference sequence). The CDR3 runs 14 residues. CDR3 in DNA: TGTGCCACCAGCAGAGAGTGGGTGGGCACTGAAGCTTTCTTT. This gives the protein CATSREWVGTEAFF.

The chain employs TRBV7-8 and TRBJ2-1; 7 bases align to TRBD2. The CDR3 contains 17 residues. The trim removed 1 base at V and 0 bases at J, leaving 6 bases unmatched. Looked up from germline, CDR1 is SGHVS and CDR2 is FQNEAQ. CDR3 coding DNA: TGTGCCAGCAGCTTAGTCGGCGGGACTACCTCCTACAATGAGCAGTTCTTC. This codes for CASSLVGGTTSYNEQFF.

By share, this clone counts as medium-sized. The chain carries TRBV7-4 and TRBJ2-1; no firm D call. This CDR3 is 15 amino acids long. Between the trimmed V and J ends, which lost 1 base and 2 bases, there was a span of 9 bases. Germline CDR1 is SGHVT and CDR2 is SQSDAQ. The CDR3 here is CASSLDRVPYNEQFF. Here the CDR3 DNA reads TGTGCCAGCAGCTTAGACAGAGTTCCCTACAATGAGCAGTTCTTC. The variable domain in full, completed from reference TRBV7-4 and TRBJ2-1, reads GAGVSQSPRYKVAKRGRDVALRCDSISGHVTLYWYRQTLGQGSEVLTYSQSDAQRDKSGRPSGRFSAERPERSVSTLKIQRTEQGDSAVYLCASSLDRVPYNEQFFGPGTRLTVL.

The rearrangement joins TRBV19 to TRBJ1-5, with D unresolved. Trimming stripped 8 bases from V and 7 bases from J, with 12 bases between. CDR3 length: 12 residues. From germline, CDR1 is LNHDA and CDR2 SQIVND (reference sequence). CDR3 coding DNA: TGTGCCAGTGGGCCTGTAATACAGCCCCAGCATTTT. Protein sequence: CASGPVIQPQHF.

The chain is built from TRBV25-1 and TRBJ1-4; the match to TRBD1 covers 11 bases. This CDR3 region has 15 residues. Germline CDR1 and CDR2: MGHDK and SYGVNS. The J segment lost 7 bases and the V segment lost 2 bases, leaving 3 bases of the junction unmatched. DNA for the CDR3: TGTGCCAGCAGTGAACCCGGGACAGGGGGTGAAAAACTGTTTTTT. Translation gives CASSEPGTGGEKLFF.

The rearrangement uses TRBV7-8 and TRBJ2-6; 7 bases agree with TRBD1. V lost 4 bases and J lost 0; bases outside the gene matches: 6. Germline V gene sequence: CDR1 SGHVS, CDR2 FQNEAQ. The CDR3 totals 17 residues. The CDR3 loop reads CASSSDRVPSGANVLTF. CDR3 bases: TGTGCCAGCAGCTCTGACAGGGTACCCTCTGGGGCCAACGTCCTGACTTTC.

This clone was seen a handful of times. This chain connects TRBV13 to TRBJ2-1; 9 positions agree with TRBD2. Unmatched junction bases numbered 0, after V lost 0 bases and J lost 3 bases. The CDR3 consists of 15 residues. Germline loops: CDR1 PRHDT, CDR2 FYEKMQ (reference sequence). CDR3 coding DNA: TGTGCCAGCAGCTTAGGGACTAGCGGCTACAATGAGCAGTTCTTC. Translation gives CASSLGTSGYNEQFF.

The chain uses TRBV7-9 and TRBJ2-3, with a tentative D call TRBD2 (6 bases). The germline V and J ends were trimmed by 2 bases and 0 bases, with 21 bases remaining between them. CDR3 length: 19 amino acids. Per the germline V gene, CDR1 is SEHNR and CDR2 is FQNEAQ (reference sequence). CDR3 in amino acids: CASSLFGPGAGTSTDTQYF. The CDR3 DNA reads TGTGCCAGCAGCTTATTTGGGCCCGGGGCAGGGACTAGCACAGATACGCAGTATTTT.

The chain uses TRBV30 and TRBJ1-4; the D gene is possibly TRBD1 (6 bases). The length of the CDR3 is 13 residues. Germline assignment: CDR1 GTSNPN and CDR2 SVGIG (reference sequence). With 0 bases removed from V and 8 bases from J, the gap between germline ends came to 10 bases. The CDR3 region has the DNA TGTGCCTGGAGTGTAGGGGGTGACGAAAAACTGTTTTTT. Its protein is CAWSVGGDEKLFF.

The rearrangement joins TRBV30 to TRBJ1-6, with 9 nucleotides matching TRBD1. The CDR3 has 14 residues. Trimming took 0 bases from V and 6 from J; bases not matched to a gene: 0. The V gene's germline CDR1 is GTSNPN and CDR2 SVGIG (reference sequence). CDR3 nucleotides: TGTGCCTGGAGTGTGGACAGGGGTAATTCACCCCTCCACTTT. This codes for CAWSVDRGNSPLHF.

J is TRBJ2-1 and V is TRBV7-3, with 7 positions matching TRBD2. J was trimmed by 15 bases and V by 6 bases; bases with no gene match: 14. The CDR3 spans 13 residues. Germline loops: CDR1 SGHTA, CDR2 FQGTGA. This chain's CDR3 is CASRDGLDSRSFF. The CDR3, as DNA: TGTGCCAGCAGGGACGGACTAGACAGCCGTTCGTTCTTC.

In regard to this clone: At one end the junction does not follow the germline gene, possibly because of a read error. The chain recombines TRBV6-1 with TRBJ2-4; D may be TRBD1 (5 bases). The CDR3 length is 14 residues. Germline V CDR1 and CDR2: MNHNS, SASEGT. This chain's CDR3 is CASREDRPPSIQYF. The DNA of the CDR3 is TGTGCCAGCAGAGAAGACAGACCCCCAAGCATTCAGTACTTC.

The chain uses TRBV5-1 and TRBJ2-1; D gene ambiguous. The CDR3 length is 12 residues. CDR1 and CDR2 from the germline V gene are SGHRS and YFSETQ. V lost 2 bases to trimming and J lost 7 bases, with 7 bases between them. CDR3 sequence reads: CASSLRSNEQFF. For the CDR3, the DNA is TGCGCCAGCAGCTTAAGGTCTAATGAGCAGTTCTTC.

This clone was found once. V usage is TRBV5-1 and J usage is TRBJ2-4; D gene uncertain. The germline V gene encodes CDR1 SGHRS and CDR2 YFSETQ. The CDR3 consists of 14 residues. Trimming removed 1 base from V and 4 bases from J, with 9 bases in between. The CDR3 DNA follows: TGCGCCAGCAGCTTGTGGGCAGCTAAAAACATTCAGTACTTC. Translating gives CASSLWAAKNIQYF. The full variable domain, completed using reference TRBV5-1 and TRBJ2-4, is KAGVTQTPRYLIKTRGQQVTLSCSPISGHRSVSWYQQTPGQGLQFLFEYFSETQRNKGNFPGRFSGRQFSNSRSEMNVSTLELGDSALYLCASSLWAAKNIQYFGAGTRLSVL.

The V gene is TRBV2, the J gene TRBJ2-7; a possible D gene is TRBD2 (6 bases). Deletions cut 3 bases from V and 3 bases from J, with 18 bases between. CDR1 and CDR2 (germline): SNHLY, FYNNEI. This CDR3 contains 16 residues. CDR3: CASSEGLSTLLYEQYF. The CDR3 DNA reads as TGTGCCAGCAGTGAGGGACTTTCTACCTTACTCTACGAGCAGTACTTC.

V gene TRBV30 combines with J gene TRBJ2-7; 8 positions agree with TRBD1. The CDR3 runs to 14 residues. Germline-derived CDR1 and CDR2 are GTSNPN and SVGIG (reference sequence). J was trimmed by 0 bases and V by 4 bases; bases with no gene match: 5. The CDR3 loop is CAWKQGVGSYEQYF. CDR3 bases: TGTGCCTGGAAACAGGGGGTCGGCTCCTACGAGCAGTACTTC.

The chain combines TRBV7-3 with TRBJ2-5, with unresolved D. V lost 5 bases and J lost 4, with 14 bases in between. The CDR3 contains 14 residues. Germline loops: CDR1 SGHTA, CDR2 FQGTGA. The CDR3 DNA sequence: TGTGCCAGCAGCCTAAGCCCCTCGTTAGAGACCCAGTACTTC. This translates into CASSLSPSLETQYF.

The rearrangement uses TRBV28 and TRBJ1-4; no clear D gene. V lost 6 bases, J lost 8 bases, and 10 bases lay in between. The CDR3 runs 12 residues. The germline CDR1 and CDR2 sequences are MDHEN and SYDVKM. This CDR3 is CASRVREEKLFF. The CDR3 DNA reads TGTGCCAGCAGGGTTAGGGAAGAAAAACTGTTTTTT.

The chain uses TRBV5-6 and TRBJ1-3, with unresolved D. The CDR3 spans 15 residues. The V gene lost 2 bases and the J gene lost 0 bases, with 9 bases spanning the gap. The germline V gene has CDR1 SGHDT and CDR2 YYEEEE. The DNA for the CDR3 is TGTGCCAGCAGCTTTCAGACGTTCTCTGGAAACACCATATATTTT. This codes for CASSFQTFSGNTIYF.

This clone was detected only once. The rearrangement uses TRBV6-1 and TRBJ1-2, with 7 nucleotides matching TRBD1. Germline V gives CDR1 MNHNS, CDR2 SASEGT. This CDR3 region has 13 residues. Trimming removed 8 bases from V and 7 bases from J; junction bases left unmatched: 10. CDR3 protein: CASPGQSVSGYTF. In DNA, the CDR3 is TGTGCCAGCCCGGGACAGTCCGTAAGTGGCTACACCTTC.

The rearrangement uses TRBV19 and TRBJ2-3, with D tentatively TRBD1 (6 bases). The CDR3 runs 15 residues. Per the germline V gene, CDR1 is LNHDA and CDR2 is SQIVND (reference sequence). V shed 3 bases and J shed 3 bases, with 13 bases lying between them. The CDR3: CASSMNRVGTDTQYF. The CDR3 DNA reads as TGTGCCAGTAGTATGAACAGGGTCGGAACAGATACGCAGTATTTT.

This chain connects TRBV19 to TRBJ1-1, with 8 positions matching TRBD1. Germline values: CDR1 LNHDA, CDR2 SQIVND (reference sequence). The V segment lost 5 bases and the J segment 0 bases; nucleotides outside the gene matches: 5. CDR3 length equals 15 residues. The CDR3: CASSGPGQVNTEAFF. CDR3 coding DNA: TGTGCCAGTAGTGGACCGGGACAGGTGAACACTGAAGCTTTCTTT.